Included here is one TCR beta chain sequence, with context. Its specificity is unknown. The CDR3 is made up of 19 amino acids. The J segment lost 2 bases and the V segment lost 0 bases, leaving 15 bases of the junction unmatched. The germline V gene has CDR1 SGHKS and CDR2 YYEKEE (reference sequence). Sequenced by immunoSEQ multiplex PCR; TCRdb stores in-frame clones only, minus some. The profile shows about 1.5 million clones, around 95% of them singletons. This sample stems from a study of shared clonotypes between healthy human individuals. The wider study: Three plates were used per donor for CD4 naive, three for CD4 memory, two for CD8 naive and one for CD8 memory.

Study-level findings and limits: Generally, naive subsets came out with larger estimated richness than memory subsets. Sampling covered blood only; tissue repertoires likely differ.

The receptor's source is a man under 40 in good health. This chain links TRBV5-5 with TRBJ2-5, with 8 bases matching TRBD1. Sequenced material: naive CD4+ T cells sorted from blood. The subset here: CD45RA+ positively selected. The CDR3 DNA reads TGTGCCAGCAGCTTGGAATTTGGCACCTGGGGGACAGGACAAGAGACCCAGTACTTC. Its translation: CASSLEFGTWGTGQETQYF.